This TCR beta chain was documented in a study of cytomegalovirus exposure and HLA in healthy donors. General study findings and limits: CMV antigen specificity was confirmed in vitro for a few CMV-associated chains. Using a false discovery rate of 0.05, a later analysis showed that 16,951 TCR beta sequences were associated with HLA alleles. Accurate predictions that matched the HLA-A and HLA-B alleles of most subjects were reportedly made from TCR beta sequences.

The PCR contained 60 Vbeta and 13 Jbeta primers. This table comes from immunoSEQ multiplex PCR, and its TCRdb copy is limited to in-frame clones, with some not included. The profile shows about 76,000 clones, around 80% of them singletons. Each donor's status was that of a healthy bone marrow donor. On this clone itself: What it binds is not known.

The CDR3 has 17 residues. V was cut by 0 bases and J by 4 bases, with 19 bases left in between. Germline CDR1 and CDR2: ENHRY and SYGVKD. The chain uses TRBV10-3 and TRBJ2-7; a possible D gene is TRBD2 (6 bases). The source of this sequence is a male donor in good health and CMV-seropositive. Sequences were obtained from PBMCs. CDR3 nucleotides: TGTGCCATCAGTGAGTCTTGGGGGGACTCCGTCTTTTACGAGCAGTACTTC. Translated, it gives CAISESWGDSVFYEQYF.